The rows below give T cell receptor beta chains drawn from one sample of a study of a mutant IDH1 vaccine in newly diagnosed glioma. The table came from immunoSEQ multiplex PCR; TCRdb's copy has only in-frame clones and leaves some out. The table records about 67,000 clones, roughly 87% of them present only once. Antigen specificity for these receptors is unknown. The sample was PBMCs, taken from a glioma patient whose treatment included an IDH1 peptide vaccine. All receptors come from a man younger than 45 with glioma. Each CDR3 is given without its conserved first and last residue. Clone size appears in some rows only: once, few, many, or a class for an expanded clone.

cdr3_length j_call v_call clone_size cdr3_aa
11 TRBJ2-5 TRBV5-4 - ASSPDWQETQY
14 TRBJ1-2 TRBV6-5 - ASSSIPQGAGYGYT
12 TRBJ1-2 TRBV2 once ASSATGLYYGYT
12 TRBJ1-1 TRBV29-1 few SVTTGTVRSEAF
11 TRBJ2-1 TRBV12-5 - ASGLAGGIEQF
14 TRBJ1-2 TRBV5-1 - ASSLAGQPTYYGYT
13 TRBJ1-3 TRBV6-1 - ASSPTDSTRNTIY
13 TRBJ2-1 TRBV7-9 - ASSPRPPTYNEQF
15 TRBJ2-1 TRBV4-1 - ASSQDQALAGGDGQF
11 TRBJ1-2 TRBV28 - ASSLQGGYGYT
14 TRBJ2-7 TRBV11-2 - ASSFPPTGTTYEQY
9 TRBJ1-3 TRBV5-8 - ASTRGDTIY
12 TRBJ1-1 TRBV7-9 - ASSLGQMNTEAF
9 TRBJ1-1 TRBV5-8 - ANPGTARTF
13 TRBJ2-2 TRBV6-5 once ASSTDRADTGELF
15 TRBJ1-5 TRBV4-1 few ASSQTILRGGTQPQH
13 TRBJ1-1 TRBV5-4 few ASSPPGTARTEAF
12 TRBJ2-7 TRBV11-2 - ASSRARARYEQY
13 TRBJ1-4 TRBV7-9 - ASSPAGGHVEKLF
12 TRBJ1-4 TRBV2 - ASSEGQGEEKLF
14 TRBJ2-7 TRBV6-6 - ASSSKTGGARYEQY
12 TRBJ2-3 TRBV2 - ASSDSGGGDTQY
11 - TRBV10-3 - AISGQKSYEQY
14 TRBJ2-3 TRBV28 - ASSSPGAGGLSTQY
11 TRBJ2-7 TRBV5-1 - ASSFKEAYEQY
13 TRBJ2-2 TRBV13 - ASSNYQTNTGELF
13 TRBJ1-1 TRBV5-1 - ASSSRGLWGTEAF